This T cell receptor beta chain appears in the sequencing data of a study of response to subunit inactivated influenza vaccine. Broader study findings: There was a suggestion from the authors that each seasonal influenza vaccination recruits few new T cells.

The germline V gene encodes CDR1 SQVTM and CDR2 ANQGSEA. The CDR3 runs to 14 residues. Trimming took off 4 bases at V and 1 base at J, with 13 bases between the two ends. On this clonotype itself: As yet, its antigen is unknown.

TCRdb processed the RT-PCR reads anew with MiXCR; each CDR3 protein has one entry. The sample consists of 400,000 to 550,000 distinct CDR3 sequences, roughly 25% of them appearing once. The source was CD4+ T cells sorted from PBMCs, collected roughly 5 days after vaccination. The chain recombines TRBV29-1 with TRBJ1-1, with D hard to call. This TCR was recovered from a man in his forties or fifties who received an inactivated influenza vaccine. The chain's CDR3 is CSVGWPGPNTEAFF. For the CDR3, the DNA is TGCAGCGTTGGGTGGCCTGGGCCGAACACTGAAGCTTTCTTT.